This TCR beta chain was sequenced during a study of OX40 agonist ivuxolimab in advanced cancers. This clone came up a few times. Profiled with immunoSEQ multiplex PCR; TCRdb holds only in-frame clones, not every one. The table lists some 58,000 clones, approximately 81% of them singletons. Material: CD4+ or CD8+ T cells sorted from blood, obtained in a trial of the OX40 agonist ivuxolimab. The origin of this receptor is an adult with an advanced solid tumor such as melanoma, head and neck, liver or kidney cancer.

The CDR3 here is CASSLVGLAGGNTGELFF. The CDR3 nucleotides are TGTGCCAGCAGCTTAGTGGGACTAGCGGGAGGCAACACCGGGGAGCTGTTTTTT. The rearrangement links TRBV7-3 to TRBJ2-2, with 15 nucleotides matching TRBD2. The CDR3 consists of 18 residues. After removal of 2 bases from V and 2 bases from J, the junction contained 3 bases not matched to a gene. Germline lookup yields CDR1 SGHTA and CDR2 FQGTGA.